These 8 T cell receptor beta chains share one sample of origin, sequenced in a study of response to subunit inactivated influenza vaccine. TCRdb re-called the RT-PCR reads through MiXCR, storing one row per CDR3 protein. The sample records just under 550,000 distinct CDR3 sequences, around a quarter being singletons. Separately, the same data were catalogued under a study of T cells expressing NK-cell markers. That study reports: 5'RACE template switching built TCR beta cDNA with unique molecular identifiers.

The sequenced sample was CD4+ T cells sorted from PBMCs, obtained about 13 days after vaccination. These receptor sequences come from a man between 45 and 60 years old who received an inactivated influenza vaccine.

This clonotype was counted a few times. The V gene is TRBV5-4, the J gene TRBJ1-2; 7 bases line up with TRBD1. The CDR3 extends over 16 amino acids. The germline gives CDR1 SGHNT, CDR2 YYREEE (reference sequence). J lost 4 bases, V lost 6 bases, and 15 bases had no gene match. CDR3 sequence: CASIHSPTGRSYGYTF. The CDR3 DNA follows: TGTGCCAGCATCCATTCCCCGACAGGGAGGTCCTATGGCTACACCTTC.

V and J are TRBV12-3 or TRBV12-4 and TRBJ1-4; 8 nucleotides match TRBD1. The J segment lost 6 bases and the V segment lost 5 bases, leaving 8 bases of the junction unmatched. The CDR3 runs 15 residues. Written as DNA, the CDR3 is TGTGCCAGCAGTGACGCCGGGACAGGAGATGAAAAACTGTTTTTT. It yields the protein CASSDAGTGDEKLFF.

This clonotype has more than one count but fewer than ten. V and J are TRBV14 and TRBJ1-2, with D possibly TRBD1 on 5 matching bases. The CDR3 consists of 15 residues. Trimming left V 2 bases short and J 5 bases short, with 15 bases between. Germline assignment: CDR1 SGHDN and CDR2 FVKESK. CDR3 sequence reads: CASSQFQGVGYGYTF. The CDR3, as DNA: TGTGCCAGCAGCCAATTCCAGGGAGTCGGGTATGGCTACACCTTC.

This chain uses TRBV7-2 with TRBJ2-1; 9 bases align to TRBD1. The trim removed 1 base at V and 8 bases at J, leaving 12 bases unmatched. Germline CDR1 is SGHTA and CDR2 is FQGNSA. The length of the CDR3 is 17 residues. The CDR3 nucleotides are TGTGCCAGCAGCTTAGTCGGAGGCCGGGACAGGGTCTATGAGCAGTTCTTC. Residues: CASSLVGGRDRVYEQFF.

With regard to this clonotype: This may arise from a read error, as a much more abundant clone is one base away. The CDR3 spells CASSQVGSGSNEQFF. CDR3 DNA sequence: TGCGCCAGCAGCCAAGTTGGTAGCGGGAGCAATGAGCAGTTCTTC. This chain uses TRBV4-3 with TRBJ2-1; TRBD2 aligns across 9 bases. CDR1 LGHNA and CDR2 YSLEER come from the germline V gene. This CDR3 spans 15 amino acids. Germline trimming cut 1 base from V and 6 bases from J; bases unmatched to any gene: 4.

This clonotype was seen only a few times. V is TRBV5-1 and J is TRBJ2-1; D is unclear. V lost 0 bases and J lost 10, with 5 bases in between. Germline-derived CDR1 and CDR2 are SGHRS and YFSETQ. This CDR3 has 11 residues. The CDR3 region is CASSLDEEQFF. The CDR3 coding sequence is TGCGCCAGCAGCTTGGACGAGGAGCAGTTCTTC.

This clonotype has just a few counts. The rearrangement uses TRBV15 and TRBJ1-4; 8 bases align to TRBD1. CDR3 length equals 15 residues. V dropped 2 bases and J dropped 2; count of bases not matched to a gene: 1. Germline values: CDR1 LNHNV, CDR2 YYDKDF (reference sequence). CDR3 sequence reads: CATSRRQGTNEKLFF. For the CDR3, the DNA is TGTGCCACCAGCAGAAGACAGGGGACTAATGAAAAACTGTTTTTT. Variable domain in full (rest from reference TRBV15 and TRBJ1-4): DAMVIQNPRYQVTQFGKPVTLSCSQTLNHNVMYWYQQKSSQAPKLLFHYYDKDFNNEADTPDNFQSRRPNTSFCFLDIRSPGLGDTAMYLCATSRRQGTNEKLFFGSGTQLSVL.

The gene calls are TRBV7-2 and TRBJ1-4; TRBD1 aligns across 7 bases. The CDR3 totals 15 residues. Losses at the gene ends were 5 bases for V and 3 bases for J; bases not matched to a gene: 6. Per germline, CDR1 SGHTA and CDR2 FQGNSA. CDR3 region: CASSVDRASNEKLFF. CDR3 coding DNA: TGTGCCAGCAGCGTCGACAGGGCCTCTAATGAAAAACTGTTTTTT.